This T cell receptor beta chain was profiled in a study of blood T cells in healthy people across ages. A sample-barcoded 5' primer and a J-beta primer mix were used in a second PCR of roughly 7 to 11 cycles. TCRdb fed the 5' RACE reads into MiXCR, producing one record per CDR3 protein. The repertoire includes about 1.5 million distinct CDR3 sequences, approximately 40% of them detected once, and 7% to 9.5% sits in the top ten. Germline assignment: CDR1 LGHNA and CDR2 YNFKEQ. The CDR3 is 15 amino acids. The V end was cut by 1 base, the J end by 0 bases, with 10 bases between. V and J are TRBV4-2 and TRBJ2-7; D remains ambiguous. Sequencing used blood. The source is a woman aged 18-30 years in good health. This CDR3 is CASSQGSESSYEQYF. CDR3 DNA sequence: TGTGCCAGCAGCCAAGGGAGCGAGAGCTCCTACGAGCAGTACTTC.